The entry below describes one T cell receptor beta chain. The antigen is undetermined. The entry originates in a study of cytomegalovirus exposure and HLA in healthy donors. The PCR contained 60 Vbeta and 13 Jbeta primers. TCRdb's copy holds only in-frame clones and misses some; the assay was immunoSEQ multiplex PCR. The sample lists 100,000 to 150,000 clones, about four fifths occurring once. Study conclusions and caveats: According to a later analysis, donors in an Asian-associated ancestry cluster reportedly had fewer N-insertions than the 666-donor mean.

The V gene's germline CDR1 is SGHVS and CDR2 FNYEAQ. This CDR3 comprises 13 residues. V was cut by 2 bases and J by 0 bases, with 4 bases left in between. The genes are TRBV7-6 and TRBJ1-1; D gene uncertain. The sequence was obtained from a female donor in good health and CMV-seropositive. The sequencing sample was made of PBMCs. CDR3 loop: CASSLTLNTEAFF. As DNA, the CDR3 is TGTGCCAGCAGCTTAACTCTGAACACTGAAGCTTTCTTT. The variable domain in full, completed from reference TRBV7-6 and TRBJ1-1, reads GAGVSQSPRYKVTKRGQDVALRCDPISGHVSLYWYRQALGQGPEFLTYFNYEAQQDKSGLPNDRFSAERPEGSISTLTIQRTEQRDSAMYRCASSLTLNTEAFFGQGTRLTVV.